The 3 T cell receptor beta chains reported below all come from one sample, sequenced in a study of molecular identifiers for immune sequencing clone quantification. TCRdb re-called the PCR reads through MiXCR, storing one row per CDR3 protein. The repertoire holds fewer than 350,000 distinct CDR3 sequences, with 24% as singletons. Sequenced input: naive CD8+ T cells from blood, with Jurkat cell RNA spiked in. Sample subset: FACS-sorted CD8+CD4-CCR7+CD45RA+ naive T cells. The origin of the receptors is a human donor in good health. Some libraries in this study had Jurkat cell RNA spiked in.

This clonotype was counted between two and nine times. The chain carries TRBV7-2 and TRBJ2-1; D might be TRBD1 (6 bases). V was clipped by 6 bases and J by 3 bases, with 15 bases between them. The CDR3 runs to 15 residues. Looked up from germline, CDR1 is SGHTA and CDR2 is FQGNSA. CDR3 in amino acids: CASSHARDNYNEQFF. The CDR3 bases are TGTGCCAGCAGTCATGCCCGGGACAACTACAATGAGCAGTTCTTC.

The sample holds a few counts of this clonotype. The rearrangement joins TRBV5-5 to TRBJ2-7; 7 nucleotides match TRBD2. V lost 3 bases and J lost 1; bases outside the gene matches: 7. The CDR3 contains 15 residues. The germline gives CDR1 SGHKS, CDR2 YYEKEE (reference sequence). The CDR3 region has the DNA TGTGCCAGCAGCTCCCCTCCGGGGGGATCCTACGAGCAGTACTTC. Encoded protein: CASSSPPGGSYEQYF. Variable domain in full (rest from reference TRBV5-5 and TRBJ2-7): DAGVTQSPTHLIKTRGQQVTLRCSPISGHKSVSWYQQVLGQGPQFIFQYYEKEERGRGNFPDRFSARQFPNYSSELNVNALLLGDSALYLCASSSPPGGSYEQYFGPGTRLTVT.

Only a few counts were recorded for this clonotype. This sequence joins TRBV11-2 and TRBJ2-1; 10 bases map to TRBD2. Germline CDR1 and CDR2: SGHAT and FQNNGV. After removal of 5 bases from V and 6 bases from J, the junction contained 13 bases not matched to a gene. This CDR3 region has 17 residues. The CDR3 DNA follows: TGTGCCAGCAGCCCAAGAGCCGGGACTAGCGACCGCAATGAGCAGTTCTTC. Encoded protein: CASSPRAGTSDRNEQFF.